Listed below are T cell receptor beta chains from one sample, sequenced in a study of T cell changes during pregnancy in multiple sclerosis. Measured with immunoSEQ multiplex PCR; TCRdb has only the in-frame clones, and not every one. The data show some 50,000 clones, 95% seen once. The sequencing used CD8+ T cells from peripheral blood mononuclear cells, collected in the first trimester of pregnancy. Receptor source: a female donor with multiple sclerosis, enrolled in a pregnancy study. The CDR3 runs from the conserved cysteine through the conserved F or W. A D gene is named only where the DNA matches it firmly. Not every row has a clone size; where given, it reads once, few, many or a size class.

V: TRBV28
length: 13
size: .
D: TRBD1
J: TRBJ1-2
CDR3: CASGTGVYYGYTF
DNA: TGTGCCAGCGGGACAGGCGTCTACTATGGCTACACCTTC

V: TRBV5-1
length: 12
size: few
D: .
J: TRBJ2-3
CDR3: CASSLVGDTQYF
DNA: TGCGCCAGCAGCCTGGTCGGGGATACGCAGTATTTT

V: TRBV4-1
length: 13
size: .
D: .
J: TRBJ1-1
CDR3: CASSQGDWTEAFF
DNA: TGCGCCAGCAGCCAAGGGGACTGGACCGAAGCTTTCTTT

V: TRBV10-1
length: 13
size: .
D: .
J: TRBJ2-6
CDR3: CASSETGTNVLTF
DNA: TGCGCCAGCAGTGAAACGGGGACCAACGTCCTGACTTTC

V: TRBV6-5
length: 15
size: .
D: .
J: TRBJ2-3
CDR3: CASSSRDTNTDTQYF
DNA: TGTGCCAGCAGTAGCCGGGACACAAACACAGATACGCAGTATTTT

V: TRBV25-1
length: 13
size: .
D: TRBD2
J: TRBJ2-7
CDR3: CASSELGGYEQYF
DNA: TGTGCCAGCAGTGAACTGGGGGGGTACGAGCAGTACTTC

V: TRBV27
length: 14
size: once
D: .
J: TRBJ1-3
CDR3: CASSLRGIGNTIYF
DNA: TGTGCCAGCAGTTTAAGGGGGATTGGAAACACCATATATTTT

V: TRBV6-6
length: 12
size: .
D: .
J: TRBJ1-3
CDR3: CASKTGGNTIYF
DNA: TGTGCCAGCAAAACTGGTGGAAACACCATATATTTT

V: TRBV19
length: 15
size: .
D: TRBD1
J: TRBJ2-4
CDR3: CASRVWDRGDHIQYF
DNA: TGTGCCAGTAGGGTGTGGGACAGGGGAGATCACATTCAGTACTTC

V: TRBV15
length: 14
size: few
D: .
J: TRBJ2-5
CDR3: CATSRVAGPETQYF
DNA: TGTGCCACCAGCAGAGTCGCAGGCCCGGAGACCCAGTACTTC

V: TRBV2
length: 17
size: once
D: .
J: TRBJ1-2
CDR3: CASHFPGREPFNYGYTF
DNA: TGTGCCAGCCATTTCCCGGGACGGGAGCCCTTTAACTATGGCTACACCTTC

V: TRBV28
length: 17
size: .
D: .
J: TRBJ2-6
CDR3: CASSLFGQPSGANVLTF
DNA: TGTGCCAGCAGTTTATTTGGACAGCCATCTGGGGCCAACGTCCTGACTTTC

V: TRBV6-5
length: 15
size: .
D: TRBD1
J: TRBJ1-2
CDR3: CASSPTGTAIYGYTF
DNA: TGTGCCAGCAGCCCGACCGGGACAGCGATCTATGGCTACACCTTC

V: TRBV15
length: 14
size: .
D: .
J: TRBJ2-3
CDR3: CATSDSFYPDTQYF
DNA: TGTGCCACCTCGGACAGTTTTTACCCAGATACGCAGTATTTT

V: TRBV4-3
length: 14
size: .
D: TRBD1
J: TRBJ2-4
CDR3: CASSQGTGGNIQYF
DNA: TGCGCCAGCAGCCAAGGGACAGGGGGGAACATTCAGTACTTC

V: TRBV5-6
length: 13
size: .
D: .
J: TRBJ2-7
CDR3: CASSLFFSYEQYF
DNA: TGTGCCAGCAGCTTGTTCTTTTCCTACGAGCAGTACTTC

V: TRBV2
length: 18
size: .
D: .
J: TRBJ1-2
CDR3: CASSENGRGVQFNYGYTF
DNA: TGTGCCAGCAGTGAAAATGGGCGGGGCGTCCAATTCAACTATGGCTACACCTTC

V: TRBV13
length: 13
size: .
D: .
J: TRBJ1-2
CDR3: CASIRLGGNGYTF
DNA: TGTGCCAGCATCCGATTGGGGGGGAATGGCTACACCTTC

V: TRBV13
length: 16
size: .
D: TRBD1
J: TRBJ2-3
CDR3: CASSSTGTGGTDTQYF
DNA: TGTGCCAGCAGCTCAACCGGGACAGGGGGCACAGATACGCAGTATTTT

V: TRBV18
length: 13
size: .
D: TRBD1
J: TRBJ1-1
CDR3: CASSDAGGYEAFF
DNA: TGTGCCAGCTCGGACGCAGGGGGCTACGAAGCTTTCTTT

V: TRBV19
length: 15
size: .
D: TRBD1
J: TRBJ2-7
CDR3: CASSILPDRGYEQYF
DNA: TGTGCCAGTAGTATATTGCCGGACAGGGGGTACGAGCAGTACTTC

V: TRBV9
length: 16
size: .
D: TRBD2
J: TRBJ2-1
CDR3: CASSFLEAGEGPEQFF
DNA: TGTGCCAGCAGCTTTCTCGAAGCGGGAGAGGGCCCTGAGCAGTTCTTC

V: TRBV7-8
length: 15
size: medium-sized
D: .
J: TRBJ1-3
CDR3: CASSLGAPTGNTIYF
DNA: TGTGCCAGCAGCTTAGGGGCCCCCACTGGAAACACCATATATTTT

V: TRBV7-9
length: 13
size: .
D: TRBD1
J: TRBJ2-4
CDR3: CASSARGLDIQYF
DNA: TGTGCCAGCAGCGCCAGGGGGCTTGACATTCAGTACTTC

V: TRBV4-1
length: 14
size: .
D: .
J: TRBJ1-2
CDR3: CASSQAVSNYGYTF
DNA: TGCGCCAGCAGCCAAGCTGTCAGTAACTATGGCTACACCTTC

V: TRBV15
length: 14
size: .
D: TRBD1
J: TRBJ2-7
CDR3: CATSRDRSSYEQYF
DNA: TGTGCCACGTCCCGGGACAGGTCATCCTACGAGCAGTACTTC

V: TRBV27
length: 12
size: once
D: .
J: TRBJ2-7
CDR3: CASSPRRDEQYF
DNA: TGTGCCAGCAGTCCCCGCAGGGACGAGCAGTACTTC

V: TRBV4-2
length: 16
size: medium-sized
D: TRBD2
J: TRBJ2-5
CDR3: CASSQGLAGGPETQYF
DNA: TGTGCCAGCAGCCAAGGACTAGCGGGAGGGCCAGAGACCCAGTACTTC

V: TRBV9
length: 13
size: .
D: TRBD2
J: TRBJ2-1
CDR3: CASSDLAGGHHFF
DNA: TGTGCCAGCAGCGACTTAGCGGGAGGCCACCATTTCTTC

V: TRBV14
length: 16
size: .
D: TRBD1
J: TRBJ2-4
CDR3: CASSQVSGGQVNIQYF
DNA: TGTGCCAGCAGCCAAGTTTCTGGTGGACAGGTGAACATTCAGTACTTC

V: TRBV4-1
length: 13
size: .
D: .
J: TRBJ2-5
CDR3: CASSLNFQETQYF
DNA: TGCGCCAGCAGCCTAAACTTTCAAGAGACCCAGTACTTC

V: TRBV19
length: 12
size: .
D: .
J: TRBJ1-2
CDR3: CASYYGGYGYTF
DNA: TGTGCCAGTTACTACGGGGGTTATGGCTACACCTTC

V: TRBV7-3
length: 15
size: .
D: .
J: TRBJ2-7
CDR3: CASSSRIRDSYEQYF
DNA: TGTGCCAGCAGCTCCCGAATCCGGGACTCCTACGAGCAGTACTTC

V: TRBV4-1
length: 16
size: .
D: .
J: TRBJ2-7
CDR3: CASSQDIGGLSYEQYF
DNA: TGCGCCAGCAGCCAAGATATAGGAGGTCTCTCCTACGAGCAGTACTTC

V: TRBV19
length: 16
size: .
D: TRBD2
J: TRBJ2-7
CDR3: CASSRGLAGTSYEQYF
DNA: TGTGCCAGTAGTAGGGGACTAGCGGGTACGTCCTACGAGCAGTACTTC